The rows below give T cell receptor beta chains drawn from one sample of a study of PD-1 blockade in classical Hodgkin lymphoma. TCRdb keeps only in-frame clones here, not all; method: immunoSEQ multiplex PCR. The sample contains about 110,000 clones, roughly nine tenths of which appear only once. The sample here was peripheral blood mononuclear cells (PBMCs), taken before the second cycle of nivolumab. The receptors come from a human donor with classical Hodgkin lymphoma. The CDR3 runs from the conserved cysteine through the conserved F or W. A D gene is named only where the DNA matches it firmly. Clone size is shown for a subset of rows, as once, few, many or a class of expanded clone.

NA	TRBV6-1	TRBJ2-2	TRBD2	TGTGCCAGCAGATCCGGGACTAGCGCCACCGGGGAGCTGTTTTTT	CASRSGTSATGELFF
NA	TRBV5-1	TRBJ2-1	NA	TGCGCCAGCAGCCCGGACGGTTACAATGAGCAGTTCTTC	CASSPDGYNEQFF
NA	TRBV10-1	TRBJ2-6	NA	TGCGCCAGCAGTGGTTTAGGGGTATCTGGGGCCAACGTCCTGACTTTC	CASSGLGVSGANVLTF
NA	TRBV30	TRBJ1-5	NA	TGTGCCTGGAGCGGCGGGAGAGATCAGCCCCAGCATTTT	CAWSGGRDQPQHF
NA	TRBV27	TRBJ2-3	NA	TGTGCCAGCAGGGGCGCAGGGCGTCTCACAGATACGCAGTATTTT	CASRGAGRLTDTQYF
NA	TRBV14	TRBJ1-1	NA	TGTGCCAGCAGCGGAGAGTTACCGAACACTGAAGCTTTCTTT	CASSGELPNTEAFF
NA	TRBV4-2	TRBJ2-1	NA	TGTGCCAGCAGCCAAGATCGCAGCTCCTACAATGAGCAGTTCTTC	CASSQDRSSYNEQFF
once	TRBV9	TRBJ1-2	NA	TGTGCCAGCCAAACCGGGACCGCGCTTAACTATGGCTACACCTTC	CASQTGTALNYGYTF
NA	TRBV7-9	TRBJ1-2	NA	TGTGCCAGCAGCTTAGCGCACGGGGCGGGTGGCTACACCTTC	CASSLAHGAGGYTF
NA	TRBV7-2	TRBJ1-1	TRBD1	TGTGCCAGCAGCAAAGTGGGGGACAGGGGGTCGGCTGAAGCTTTCTTT	CASSKVGDRGSAEAFF
NA	TRBV25-1	TRBJ2-3	TRBD2	TGTGCCAGCAGCCACGGCGCACGCGGGAGTGGCACAGATACGCAGTATTTT	CASSHGARGSGTDTQYF
once	TRBV23-1	TRBJ1-3	NA	TGCGCCCCTGAAGGAAACACCATATATTTT	CAPEGNTIYF
NA	TRBV4-3	TRBJ2-7	NA	TGCGCCAGCAGCCAATCCCCTACAGCCTCCTACGAGCAGTACTTC	CASSQSPTASYEQYF
NA	TRBV4-2	TRBJ1-3	NA	TGTGCCAGCAGCTTCGGAACGGCCCTGGCAGGGCAAGCGGCTGGAAACACCATATATTTT	CASSFGTALAGQAAGNTIYF
NA	TRBV6-6	TRBJ1-1	NA	TGTGCCAGCAGCCCGGGAGGAGGCAGGACTGAAGCTTTCTTT	CASSPGGGRTEAFF
NA	TRBV5-1	TRBJ1-4	NA	TGCGCCAGCAGCCCTCGAGCCAGGACAGATAATGAAAAACTGTTTTTT	CASSPRARTDNEKLFF
NA	TRBV2	TRBJ1-2	TRBD1	TGTGCCAGCAGTAAACAGGGACAGGGAAGTCGATCCTATGGCTACACCTTC	CASSKQGQGSRSYGYTF